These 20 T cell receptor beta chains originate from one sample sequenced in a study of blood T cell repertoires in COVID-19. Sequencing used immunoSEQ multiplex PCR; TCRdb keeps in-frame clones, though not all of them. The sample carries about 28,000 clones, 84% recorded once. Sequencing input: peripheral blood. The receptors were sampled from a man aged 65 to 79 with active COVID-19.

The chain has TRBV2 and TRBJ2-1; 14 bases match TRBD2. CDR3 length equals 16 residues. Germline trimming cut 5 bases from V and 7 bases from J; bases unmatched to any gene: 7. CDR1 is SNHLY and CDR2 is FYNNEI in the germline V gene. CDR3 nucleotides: TGTGCCAGCAGTCCGACTAGCGGGGGGGCCTTAAATGAGCAGTTCTTC. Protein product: CASSPTSGGALNEQFF. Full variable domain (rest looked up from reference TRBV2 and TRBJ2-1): EPEVTQTPSHQVTQMGQEVILRCVPISNHLYFYWYRQILGQKVEFLVSFYNNEISEKSEIFDDQFSVERPDGSNFTLKIRSTKLEDSAMYFCASSPTSGGALNEQFFGPGTRLTVL.

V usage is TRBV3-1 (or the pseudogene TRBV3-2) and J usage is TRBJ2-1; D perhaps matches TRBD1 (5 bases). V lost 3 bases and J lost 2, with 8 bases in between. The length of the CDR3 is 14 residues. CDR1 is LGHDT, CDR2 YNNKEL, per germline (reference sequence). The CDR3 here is CASSQTEPYNEQFF. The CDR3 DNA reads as TGTGCCAGCAGCCAGACAGAGCCCTACAATGAGCAGTTCTTC.

The CDR3 spells CASSVEGQGETQYF. CDR3 nucleotides: TGTGCCAGCAGCGTGGAGGGACAGGGTGAGACCCAGTACTTC. The chain employs TRBV9 and TRBJ2-5; 9 bases align to TRBD1. The CDR3 covers 14 residues. Looked up from germline, CDR1 is SGDLS and CDR2 is YYNGEE. After removal of 2 bases from V and 5 bases from J, the junction contained 4 bases not matched to a gene.

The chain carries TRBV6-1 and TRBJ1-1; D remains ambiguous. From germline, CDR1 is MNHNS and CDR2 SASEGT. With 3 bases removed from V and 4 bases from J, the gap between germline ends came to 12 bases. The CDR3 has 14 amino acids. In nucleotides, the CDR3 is TGTGCCAGCAGTGACCTAAGAATGTCCACTGAAGCTTTCTTT. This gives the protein CASSDLRMSTEAFF.

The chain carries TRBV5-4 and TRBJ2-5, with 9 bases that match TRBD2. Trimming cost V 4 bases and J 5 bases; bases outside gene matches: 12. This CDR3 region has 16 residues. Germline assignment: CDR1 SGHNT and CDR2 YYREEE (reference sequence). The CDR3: CASSPAVAGAGETQYF. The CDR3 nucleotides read TGTGCCAGCAGCCCGGCGGTAGCGGGGGCCGGGGAGACCCAGTACTTC.

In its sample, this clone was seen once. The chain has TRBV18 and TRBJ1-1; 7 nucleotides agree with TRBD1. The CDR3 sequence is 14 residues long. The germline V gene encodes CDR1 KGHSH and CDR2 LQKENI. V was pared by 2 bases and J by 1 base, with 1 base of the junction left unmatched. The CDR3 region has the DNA TGTGCCAGCTCACCAGGACAGGCGAACACTGAAGCTTTCTTT. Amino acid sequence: CASSPGQANTEAFF.

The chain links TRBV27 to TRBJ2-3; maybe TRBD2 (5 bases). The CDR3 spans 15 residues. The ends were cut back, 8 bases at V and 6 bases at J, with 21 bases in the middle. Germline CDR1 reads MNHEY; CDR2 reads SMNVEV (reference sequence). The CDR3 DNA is TGTGCCAGCCGTCCGGGGTTCACACCTCTGGATACGCAGTATTTT. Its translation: CASRPGFTPLDTQYF.

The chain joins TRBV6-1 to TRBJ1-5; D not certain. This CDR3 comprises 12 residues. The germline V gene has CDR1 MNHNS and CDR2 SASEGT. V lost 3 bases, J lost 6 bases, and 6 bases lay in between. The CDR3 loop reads CASSDGGQPQHF. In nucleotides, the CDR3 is TGTGCCAGCAGTGACGGAGGTCAGCCCCAGCATTTT.

In nucleotides, the CDR3 is TGTGCCAGCAGCTTAAGGTCTCAGGGGAACACTGAAGCTTTCTTT. It specifies CASSLRSQGNTEAFF. V is TRBV11-2 and J is TRBJ1-1; D might be TRBD1 (5 bases). Deletions cut 2 bases from V and 1 base from J, with 11 bases between. This CDR3 contains 15 residues. Per the germline V gene, CDR1 is SGHAT and CDR2 is FQNNGV.

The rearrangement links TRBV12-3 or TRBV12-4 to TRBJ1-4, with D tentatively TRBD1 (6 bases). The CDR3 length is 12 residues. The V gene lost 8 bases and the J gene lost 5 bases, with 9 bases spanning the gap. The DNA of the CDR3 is TGTGCCAGCGGCAGGGGAAATGAAAAACTGTTTTTT. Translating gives CASGRGNEKLFF.

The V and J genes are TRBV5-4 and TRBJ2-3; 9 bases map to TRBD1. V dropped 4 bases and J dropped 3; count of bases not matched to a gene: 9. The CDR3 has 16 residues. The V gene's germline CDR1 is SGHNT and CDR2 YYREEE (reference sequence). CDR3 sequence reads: CASSKSGQGGTDTQYF. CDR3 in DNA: TGTGCCAGCAGCAAATCGGGACAGGGAGGGACAGATACGCAGTATTTT.

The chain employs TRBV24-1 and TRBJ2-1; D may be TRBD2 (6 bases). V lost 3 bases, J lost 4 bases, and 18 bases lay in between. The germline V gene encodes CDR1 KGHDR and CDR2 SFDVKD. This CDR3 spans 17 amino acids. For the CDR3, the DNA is TGTGCCACCAGTGATCCCTCCGGGAGCGGAGGATACAATGAGCAGTTCTTC. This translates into CATSDPSGSGGYNEQFF.

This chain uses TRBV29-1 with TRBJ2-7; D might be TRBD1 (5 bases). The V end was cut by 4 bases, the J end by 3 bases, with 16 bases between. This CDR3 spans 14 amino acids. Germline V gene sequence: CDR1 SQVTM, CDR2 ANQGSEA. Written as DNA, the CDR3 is TGCAGCGTTGTTTCGGGCAGGGTGCGCTACGAGCAGTACTTC. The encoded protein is CSVVSGRVRYEQYF.

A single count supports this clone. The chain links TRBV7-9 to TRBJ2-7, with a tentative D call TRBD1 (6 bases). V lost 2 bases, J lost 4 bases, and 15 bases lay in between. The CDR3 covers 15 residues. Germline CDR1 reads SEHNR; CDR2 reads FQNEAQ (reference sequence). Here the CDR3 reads CASSLHSGDQYEQYF. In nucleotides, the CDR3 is TGTGCCAGCAGCTTACACTCAGGGGATCAGTACGAGCAGTACTTC.

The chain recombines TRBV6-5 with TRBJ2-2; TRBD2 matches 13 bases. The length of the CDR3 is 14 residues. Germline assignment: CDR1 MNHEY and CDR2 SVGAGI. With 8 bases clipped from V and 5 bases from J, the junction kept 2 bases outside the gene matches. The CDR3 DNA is TGTGCCAGCCGGACTAGCGGGGGAACCGGGGAGCTGTTTTTT. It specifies CASRTSGGTGELFF.

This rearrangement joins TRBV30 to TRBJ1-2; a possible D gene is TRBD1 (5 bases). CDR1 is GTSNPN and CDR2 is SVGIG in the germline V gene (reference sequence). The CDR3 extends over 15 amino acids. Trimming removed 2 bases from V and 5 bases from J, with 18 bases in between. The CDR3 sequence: CAWSSGMAPGYGYTF. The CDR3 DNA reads TGTGCCTGGAGTTCAGGGATGGCCCCTGGGTATGGCTACACCTTC.

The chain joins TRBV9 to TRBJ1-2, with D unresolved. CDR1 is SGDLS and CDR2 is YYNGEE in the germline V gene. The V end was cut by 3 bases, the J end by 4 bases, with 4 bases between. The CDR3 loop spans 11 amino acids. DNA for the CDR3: TGTGCCAGCAGCGCGGGCTATGGCTACACCTTC. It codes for CASSAGYGYTF.

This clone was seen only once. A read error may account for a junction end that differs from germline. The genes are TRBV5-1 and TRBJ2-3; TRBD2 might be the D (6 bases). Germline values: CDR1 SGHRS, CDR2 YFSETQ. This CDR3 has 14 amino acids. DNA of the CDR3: TGCGCCAGCGGCTTGGGACTTTCGGAGGATACGCAGTATTTT. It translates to CASGLGLSEDTQYF.

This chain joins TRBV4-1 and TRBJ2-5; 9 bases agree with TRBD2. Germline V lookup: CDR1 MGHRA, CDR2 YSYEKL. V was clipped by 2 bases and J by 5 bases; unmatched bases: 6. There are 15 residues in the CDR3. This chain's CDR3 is CASSQSGGGEETQYF. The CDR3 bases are TGCGCCAGCAGCCAATCGGGCGGGGGGGAGGAGACCCAGTACTTC.

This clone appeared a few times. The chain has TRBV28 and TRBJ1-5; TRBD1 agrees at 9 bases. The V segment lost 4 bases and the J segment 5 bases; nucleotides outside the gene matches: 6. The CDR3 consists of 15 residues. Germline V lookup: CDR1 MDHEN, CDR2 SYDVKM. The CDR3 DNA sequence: TGTGCCAGCAGTTCCACCGGGACAGGGTATCAGCCCCAGCATTTT. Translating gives CASSSTGTGYQPQHF.